This T cell receptor beta chain came from a study of siplizumab effects on memory and regulatory T cells. The CDR3 covers 16 residues. Germline CDR1 reads LGHNA; CDR2 reads YSLEER. Trimming left V 4 bases short and J 2 bases short, with 16 bases between. Clones were sequenced by immunoSEQ multiplex PCR, and TCRdb holds only the in-frame ones, with some missing. The data hold approximately 75,000 clones, with 93% observed a single time. Regarding the study as a whole: Siplizumab cultures yielded proliferating Tregs whose suppressive function was not confirmed. Under siplizumab, an average approximately 69% of mappable alloreactive CD4+ clones were Treg-derived, compared with around 25% in controls. Naive T cells looked more diverse than memory cells, and they looked like major contributors to the alloresponse.

As to this clone: Its antigen is unknown.

This chain uses TRBV4-3 with TRBJ2-3; D call uncertain. The clonotype originates from a human donor in good health. The sequenced sample was CD8+ T cells sorted from blood. CDR3 bases: TGCGCCAGCAGCCCCGACGGAGTTTTTGCCACAGATACGCAGTATTTT. Translating gives CASSPDGVFATDTQYF.